The 27 T cell receptor beta chains below all came from one sample that was sequenced in a study of blood T cell repertoires in COVID-19. Profiled with immunoSEQ multiplex PCR; TCRdb holds only in-frame clones, not every one. The repertoire holds fewer than 110,000 clones, with approximately 81% as singletons. The sequencing sample was made of peripheral blood. The origin of the receptors is a woman aged 70-85 years with active or convalescent COVID-19.

The chain combines TRBV19 with TRBJ1-5; D unclear. This CDR3 spans 15 amino acids. Germline CDR1 LNHDA, CDR2 SQIVND (reference sequence). Trimming stripped 4 bases from V and 0 bases from J, with 10 bases between. CDR3 loop: CASSTSHYSNQPQHF. CDR3 DNA sequence: TGTGCCAGTAGTACGTCACACTATAGCAATCAGCCCCAGCATTTT.

This chain links TRBV15 with TRBJ2-7, with D perhaps matching TRBD2 (6 bases). CDR3 length: 16 residues. The V and J ends lost 1 base and 0 bases respectively, with 13 bases between them. Per the germline V gene, CDR1 is LNHNV and CDR2 is YYDKDF (reference sequence). The CDR3 region has the DNA TGTGCCACCAGCAGAGTTCGGGGGTCCTTCTCCTACGAGCAGTACTTC. Translation gives CATSRVRGSFSYEQYF.

The chain joins TRBV7-3 to TRBJ2-3; TRBD2 matches at 10 bases. Germline V lookup: CDR1 SGHTA, CDR2 FQGTGA. The V and J ends lost 5 bases and 2 bases, in that order; junction bases with no gene match: 7. The CDR3 has 16 residues. CDR3 region: CASSPQLAGYTDTQYF. DNA of the CDR3: TGTGCCAGCAGCCCGCAACTAGCGGGGTACACAGATACGCAGTATTTT.

The chain links TRBV28 to TRBJ1-5; TRBD1 aligns across 10 bases. The CDR3 runs 15 residues. Germline CDR1 reads MDHEN; CDR2 reads SYDVKM. J lost 2 bases, V lost 10 bases, and 8 bases had no gene match. CDR3 loop: CATRRQGARNQPQHF. The CDR3 nucleotides are TGTGCCACCCGCCGACAGGGGGCGCGCAATCAGCCCCAGCATTTT.

This clone appeared once. V and J are TRBV7-9 and TRBJ1-1, with a weak D call TRBD1 (6 bases). There are 14 residues in the CDR3. The germline gives CDR1 SEHNR, CDR2 FQNEAQ (reference sequence). V lost 6 bases and J 7 bases, leaving 18 bases between the germline ends. CDR3 sequence: CASRAVGQPSEAFF. The CDR3 DNA reads as TGTGCCAGCAGGGCGGTTGGACAGCCAAGTGAAGCTTTCTTT.

This sequence joins TRBV5-1 and TRBJ1-4, with 9 positions matching TRBD1. CDR1 and CDR2 (germline): SGHRS, YFSETQ. The junction had 8 bases not matched to a gene; V was cut back by 4 bases and J by 10 bases. The CDR3 extends over 14 amino acids. The CDR3 nucleotides read TGCGCCAGCAGCGCGGGACAGGGAACGCGAAAACTGTTTTTT. It translates to CASSAGQGTRKLFF.

The chain combines TRBV5-1 with TRBJ1-2, with 11 bases fitting TRBD1. With 3 bases clipped from V and 4 bases from J, the junction kept 8 bases outside the gene matches. The CDR3 has 16 residues. Germline CDR1 and CDR2: SGHRS and YFSETQ. The CDR3 bases are TGCGCCAGCAGCTCCGGACAGGGGGCCGTTTCCTATGGCTACACCTTC. Amino acids: CASSSGQGAVSYGYTF.

The rearrangement uses TRBV23-1 and TRBJ2-7; the D gene is possibly TRBD1 (6 bases). TRBV23-1 is noted as an ORF with a role that remains uncertain. V shed 7 bases and J shed 6 bases, with 10 bases lying between them. The CDR3 has 11 residues. For the CDR3, the DNA is TGCGCCAGCATGGGGGCAGCCGAGCAGTACTTC. This translates into CASMGAAEQYF.

The chain couples TRBV6-5 to TRBJ1-2; 8 bases are a match to TRBD1. V gave up 2 bases and J gave up 6 bases; unmatched junction bases: 8. The CDR3 length is 15 residues. CDR1 and CDR2 (germline): MNHEY, SVGAGI. CDR3 in amino acids: CASSYETGAKNGYTF. The DNA of the CDR3 is TGTGCCAGCAGTTACGAGACAGGGGCCAAAAATGGCTACACCTTC.

This clone was counted once. The chain has TRBV5-6 and TRBJ1-1, with 10 bases matching TRBD1. CDR3 length: 16 residues. Losses at the gene ends were 5 bases for V and 0 bases for J; bases not matched to a gene: 7. Germline CDR1 and CDR2: SGHDT and YYEEEE. CDR3: CASRIRQGAMNTEAFF. CDR3 sequence (DNA): TGTGCCAGCAGGATACGACAGGGGGCTATGAACACTGAAGCTTTCTTT.

In the case of this clone: Germline and junction disagree at one end, which may indicate a read error. The rearrangement uses TRBV7-2 and TRBJ1-5, with 9 bases that match TRBD1. CDR1 and CDR2 from the germline V gene are SGHTA and FQGNSA. The CDR3 spans 15 residues. The CDR3 protein is CASSPMDRGKQPQHF. The DNA for the CDR3 is TGTGCCAGCAGCCCCATGGACAGGGGCAAACAGCCCCAGCATTTT.

This clone came up once. The rearrangement links TRBV28 to TRBJ1-1, with 9 positions matching TRBD1. CDR3 size: 15 residues. Germline lookup yields CDR1 MDHEN and CDR2 SYDVKM. The J segment lost 2 bases and the V segment lost 4 bases, leaving 5 bases of the junction unmatched. Here the CDR3 DNA reads TGTGCCAGCAGTTCAAACAGGGGGCTTAACACTGAAGCTTTCTTT. It codes for CASSSNRGLNTEAFF.

There are a few counts of this clone. The chain couples TRBV30 to TRBJ1-3, with TRBD1 as a possible D gene (6 bases). Deletions cut 0 bases from V and 5 bases from J, with 11 bases between. The CDR3 is 14 amino acids. Per germline, CDR1 GTSNPN and CDR2 SVGIG (reference sequence). The CDR3 DNA follows: TGTGCCTGGAGTGTACCAGGGGCGCGAAACACCATATATTTT. Amino acids: CAWSVPGARNTIYF. The complete variable domain, with remaining parts taken from reference TRBV30 and TRBJ1-3, reads SQTIHQWPATLVQPVGSPLSLECTVEGTSNPNLYWYRQAAGRGLQLLFYSVGIGQISSEVPQNLSASRPQDRQFILSSKKLLLSDSGFYLCAWSVPGARNTIYFGEGSWLTVV.

The chain carries TRBV7-8 and TRBJ1-2; maybe TRBD1 (6 bases). The V gene's germline CDR1 is SGHVS and CDR2 FQNEAQ. V lost 4 bases, J lost 0 bases, and 12 bases lay in between. The CDR3 consists of 15 residues. The CDR3 bases are TGTGCCAGCAGCTCAACAGGGACGGCTAACTATGGCTACACCTTC. Translation gives CASSSTGTANYGYTF. The full variable domain, its missing parts supplied by reference TRBV7-8 and TRBJ1-2, is GAGVSQSPRYKVAKRGQDVALRCDPISGHVSLFWYQQALGQGPEFLTYFQNEAQLDKSGLPSDRFFAERPEGSVSTLKIQRTQQEDSAVYLCASSSTGTANYGYTFGSGTRLTVV.

The chain couples TRBV30 to TRBJ1-2; possible D gene TRBD1, 5 bases. The V end lost 1 base, the J end lost 1 base, and 10 bases lay between the germline ends. Germline CDR1 GTSNPN, CDR2 SVGIG (reference sequence). This CDR3 has 14 amino acids. The CDR3 loop reads CAWSGTYFNYGYTF. As DNA, the CDR3 is TGTGCCTGGAGTGGGACATACTTTAACTATGGCTACACCTTC.

In the case of this clone: One junction end disagrees with the germline gene, perhaps due to a read error. The chain joins TRBV7-2 to TRBJ2-1; possible D gene TRBD2, 6 bases. Germline CDR1 reads SGHTA; CDR2 reads FQGNSA. The CDR3 sequence is 19 residues long. The CDR3 loop reads CASSLVTGLWGRSFNEQFF. The CDR3 nucleotides read TGTGCCAGCAGCTTAGTTACTGGGCTGTGGGGGAGGTCCTTCAATGAGCAGTTCTTC.

The V and J genes are TRBV16 and TRBJ1-1; 8 bases line up with TRBD1. CDR1 is KGHSY, CDR2 FQNENV, per germline. The CDR3 spans 12 residues. J gave up 1 base and V 8 bases, and 0 bases lay outside the gene matches. In DNA, the CDR3 is TGTGCCAGCGGACAGGGGAACACTGAAGCTTTCTTT. The encoded protein is CASGQGNTEAFF.

This sequence joins TRBV5-1 and TRBJ1-1; maybe TRBD1 (6 bases). The CDR3 sequence is 16 residues long. Germline assignment: CDR1 SGHRS and CDR2 YFSETQ. Trimming stripped 4 bases from V and 1 base from J, with 17 bases between. CDR3 residues: CASSPQLGQKNTEAFF. In DNA form, the CDR3 reads TGCGCCAGCAGCCCCCAGCTAGGACAGAAGAACACTGAAGCTTTCTTT.

The V gene is TRBV19, the J gene TRBJ2-3; D uncertain. Germline V gives CDR1 LNHDA, CDR2 SQIVND (reference sequence). Trimming left V 0 bases short and J 3 bases short, with 7 bases between. There are 14 residues in the CDR3. The CDR3 sequence is CASSIETVTDTQYF. Here the CDR3 DNA reads TGTGCCAGTAGTATAGAGACTGTAACAGATACGCAGTATTTT.

This clone showed up just a few times. The J gene is TRBJ1-1, the V gene TRBV30; 8 bases align to TRBD1. With V trimmed by 4 bases and J by 2 bases, 3 bases remained unmatched. Germline-derived CDR1 and CDR2 are GTSNPN and SVGIG (reference sequence). CDR3 size: 13 residues. CDR3 sequence reads: CAWTRGLNTEAFF. For the CDR3, the DNA is TGTGCCTGGACCAGGGGGCTAAACACTGAAGCTTTCTTT.

The chain is built from TRBV2 and TRBJ1-4; D perhaps matches TRBD1 (5 bases). Germline V gene lookup returns CDR1 SNHLY and CDR2 FYNNEI. V was trimmed by 5 bases and J by 0 bases, leaving 7 bases between them. The CDR3 spans 14 residues. The chain's CDR3 is CASSWTSTNEKLFF. In DNA form, the CDR3 reads TGTGCCAGCAGTTGGACATCAACTAATGAAAAACTGTTTTTT.

This clone has just one count. The rearrangement links TRBV28 to TRBJ2-4; D is unclear. The CDR3 is 11 amino acids. V shed 2 bases and J shed 13 bases, with 9 bases lying between them. Germline assignment: CDR1 MDHEN and CDR2 SYDVKM. CDR3 sequence: CASSLNTEQYF. CDR3 coding DNA: TGTGCCAGCAGTTTAAACACAGAACAGTACTTC. Using reference TRBV28 and TRBJ2-4 for the parts outside the CDR3, the full variable domain is DVKVTQSSRYLVKRTGEKVFLECVQDMDHENMFWYRQDPGLGLRLIYFSYDVKMKEKGDIPEGYSVSREKKERFSLILESASTNQTSMYLCASSLNTEQYFGAGTRLSVL.

The chain employs TRBV5-3 and TRBJ2-7; 9 bases align to TRBD2. TRBV5-3 is an open reading frame whose function is uncertain. V lost 0 bases to trimming and J lost 4 bases; unmatched junction nucleotides: 5. The CDR3 length is 15 residues. CDR3 in DNA: TGTGCCAGAAGCTTGGTAGTTAGCGGGAGTTACGAGCAGTACTTC. Translation: CARSLVVSGSYEQYF.

This chain connects TRBV18 to TRBJ1-2; 11 bases map to TRBD1. V shed 3 bases, J shed 1 base, and the junction held 1 base outside the gene matches. CDR3 length: 15 residues. Germline CDR1 and CDR2: KGHSH and LQKENI. CDR3 residues: CASSPGQGVNYGYTF. In DNA form, the CDR3 reads TGTGCCAGCTCACCGGGACAGGGGGTTAACTATGGCTACACCTTC.

This clone is a singleton in its sample. The rearrangement links TRBV15 to TRBJ2-3; tentatively, D is TRBD2 (6 bases). The V gene's germline CDR1 is LNHNV and CDR2 YYDKDF (reference sequence). The CDR3 spans 16 residues. Trimming removed 3 bases at V and 0 bases at J, with 13 bases between. The CDR3 DNA reads TGTGCCACCAGCAGGGTCTGGCGGGGTAGCACAGATACGCAGTATTTT. Its translation: CATSRVWRGSTDTQYF.

On this clone: Other nucleotide sequences in the sample specify the same CDR3. The chain couples TRBV2 to TRBJ2-1, with 9 bases matching TRBD2. CDR1 and CDR2 from the germline V gene are SNHLY and FYNNEI. The V gene end was trimmed by 6 bases and the J gene end by 0 bases; junction bases not matched to a gene: 3. This CDR3 has 15 amino acids. CDR3: CASSRSGSSYNEQFF. Written as DNA, the CDR3 is TGTGCCAGCAGCCGTAGCGGGAGCTCCTACAATGAGCAGTTCTTC.

The chain employs TRBV5-1 and TRBJ1-2; 8 positions agree with TRBD1. This CDR3 contains 16 residues. The germline CDR1 and CDR2 sequences are SGHRS and YFSETQ. Trimming at V came to 4 bases and at J to 4 bases, leaving 12 bases not matched to a gene. The CDR3 DNA reads as TGCGCCAGCAGCACTCGGACAGGGCCTTCCGGCTATGGCTACACCTTC. Protein sequence: CASSTRTGPSGYGYTF.